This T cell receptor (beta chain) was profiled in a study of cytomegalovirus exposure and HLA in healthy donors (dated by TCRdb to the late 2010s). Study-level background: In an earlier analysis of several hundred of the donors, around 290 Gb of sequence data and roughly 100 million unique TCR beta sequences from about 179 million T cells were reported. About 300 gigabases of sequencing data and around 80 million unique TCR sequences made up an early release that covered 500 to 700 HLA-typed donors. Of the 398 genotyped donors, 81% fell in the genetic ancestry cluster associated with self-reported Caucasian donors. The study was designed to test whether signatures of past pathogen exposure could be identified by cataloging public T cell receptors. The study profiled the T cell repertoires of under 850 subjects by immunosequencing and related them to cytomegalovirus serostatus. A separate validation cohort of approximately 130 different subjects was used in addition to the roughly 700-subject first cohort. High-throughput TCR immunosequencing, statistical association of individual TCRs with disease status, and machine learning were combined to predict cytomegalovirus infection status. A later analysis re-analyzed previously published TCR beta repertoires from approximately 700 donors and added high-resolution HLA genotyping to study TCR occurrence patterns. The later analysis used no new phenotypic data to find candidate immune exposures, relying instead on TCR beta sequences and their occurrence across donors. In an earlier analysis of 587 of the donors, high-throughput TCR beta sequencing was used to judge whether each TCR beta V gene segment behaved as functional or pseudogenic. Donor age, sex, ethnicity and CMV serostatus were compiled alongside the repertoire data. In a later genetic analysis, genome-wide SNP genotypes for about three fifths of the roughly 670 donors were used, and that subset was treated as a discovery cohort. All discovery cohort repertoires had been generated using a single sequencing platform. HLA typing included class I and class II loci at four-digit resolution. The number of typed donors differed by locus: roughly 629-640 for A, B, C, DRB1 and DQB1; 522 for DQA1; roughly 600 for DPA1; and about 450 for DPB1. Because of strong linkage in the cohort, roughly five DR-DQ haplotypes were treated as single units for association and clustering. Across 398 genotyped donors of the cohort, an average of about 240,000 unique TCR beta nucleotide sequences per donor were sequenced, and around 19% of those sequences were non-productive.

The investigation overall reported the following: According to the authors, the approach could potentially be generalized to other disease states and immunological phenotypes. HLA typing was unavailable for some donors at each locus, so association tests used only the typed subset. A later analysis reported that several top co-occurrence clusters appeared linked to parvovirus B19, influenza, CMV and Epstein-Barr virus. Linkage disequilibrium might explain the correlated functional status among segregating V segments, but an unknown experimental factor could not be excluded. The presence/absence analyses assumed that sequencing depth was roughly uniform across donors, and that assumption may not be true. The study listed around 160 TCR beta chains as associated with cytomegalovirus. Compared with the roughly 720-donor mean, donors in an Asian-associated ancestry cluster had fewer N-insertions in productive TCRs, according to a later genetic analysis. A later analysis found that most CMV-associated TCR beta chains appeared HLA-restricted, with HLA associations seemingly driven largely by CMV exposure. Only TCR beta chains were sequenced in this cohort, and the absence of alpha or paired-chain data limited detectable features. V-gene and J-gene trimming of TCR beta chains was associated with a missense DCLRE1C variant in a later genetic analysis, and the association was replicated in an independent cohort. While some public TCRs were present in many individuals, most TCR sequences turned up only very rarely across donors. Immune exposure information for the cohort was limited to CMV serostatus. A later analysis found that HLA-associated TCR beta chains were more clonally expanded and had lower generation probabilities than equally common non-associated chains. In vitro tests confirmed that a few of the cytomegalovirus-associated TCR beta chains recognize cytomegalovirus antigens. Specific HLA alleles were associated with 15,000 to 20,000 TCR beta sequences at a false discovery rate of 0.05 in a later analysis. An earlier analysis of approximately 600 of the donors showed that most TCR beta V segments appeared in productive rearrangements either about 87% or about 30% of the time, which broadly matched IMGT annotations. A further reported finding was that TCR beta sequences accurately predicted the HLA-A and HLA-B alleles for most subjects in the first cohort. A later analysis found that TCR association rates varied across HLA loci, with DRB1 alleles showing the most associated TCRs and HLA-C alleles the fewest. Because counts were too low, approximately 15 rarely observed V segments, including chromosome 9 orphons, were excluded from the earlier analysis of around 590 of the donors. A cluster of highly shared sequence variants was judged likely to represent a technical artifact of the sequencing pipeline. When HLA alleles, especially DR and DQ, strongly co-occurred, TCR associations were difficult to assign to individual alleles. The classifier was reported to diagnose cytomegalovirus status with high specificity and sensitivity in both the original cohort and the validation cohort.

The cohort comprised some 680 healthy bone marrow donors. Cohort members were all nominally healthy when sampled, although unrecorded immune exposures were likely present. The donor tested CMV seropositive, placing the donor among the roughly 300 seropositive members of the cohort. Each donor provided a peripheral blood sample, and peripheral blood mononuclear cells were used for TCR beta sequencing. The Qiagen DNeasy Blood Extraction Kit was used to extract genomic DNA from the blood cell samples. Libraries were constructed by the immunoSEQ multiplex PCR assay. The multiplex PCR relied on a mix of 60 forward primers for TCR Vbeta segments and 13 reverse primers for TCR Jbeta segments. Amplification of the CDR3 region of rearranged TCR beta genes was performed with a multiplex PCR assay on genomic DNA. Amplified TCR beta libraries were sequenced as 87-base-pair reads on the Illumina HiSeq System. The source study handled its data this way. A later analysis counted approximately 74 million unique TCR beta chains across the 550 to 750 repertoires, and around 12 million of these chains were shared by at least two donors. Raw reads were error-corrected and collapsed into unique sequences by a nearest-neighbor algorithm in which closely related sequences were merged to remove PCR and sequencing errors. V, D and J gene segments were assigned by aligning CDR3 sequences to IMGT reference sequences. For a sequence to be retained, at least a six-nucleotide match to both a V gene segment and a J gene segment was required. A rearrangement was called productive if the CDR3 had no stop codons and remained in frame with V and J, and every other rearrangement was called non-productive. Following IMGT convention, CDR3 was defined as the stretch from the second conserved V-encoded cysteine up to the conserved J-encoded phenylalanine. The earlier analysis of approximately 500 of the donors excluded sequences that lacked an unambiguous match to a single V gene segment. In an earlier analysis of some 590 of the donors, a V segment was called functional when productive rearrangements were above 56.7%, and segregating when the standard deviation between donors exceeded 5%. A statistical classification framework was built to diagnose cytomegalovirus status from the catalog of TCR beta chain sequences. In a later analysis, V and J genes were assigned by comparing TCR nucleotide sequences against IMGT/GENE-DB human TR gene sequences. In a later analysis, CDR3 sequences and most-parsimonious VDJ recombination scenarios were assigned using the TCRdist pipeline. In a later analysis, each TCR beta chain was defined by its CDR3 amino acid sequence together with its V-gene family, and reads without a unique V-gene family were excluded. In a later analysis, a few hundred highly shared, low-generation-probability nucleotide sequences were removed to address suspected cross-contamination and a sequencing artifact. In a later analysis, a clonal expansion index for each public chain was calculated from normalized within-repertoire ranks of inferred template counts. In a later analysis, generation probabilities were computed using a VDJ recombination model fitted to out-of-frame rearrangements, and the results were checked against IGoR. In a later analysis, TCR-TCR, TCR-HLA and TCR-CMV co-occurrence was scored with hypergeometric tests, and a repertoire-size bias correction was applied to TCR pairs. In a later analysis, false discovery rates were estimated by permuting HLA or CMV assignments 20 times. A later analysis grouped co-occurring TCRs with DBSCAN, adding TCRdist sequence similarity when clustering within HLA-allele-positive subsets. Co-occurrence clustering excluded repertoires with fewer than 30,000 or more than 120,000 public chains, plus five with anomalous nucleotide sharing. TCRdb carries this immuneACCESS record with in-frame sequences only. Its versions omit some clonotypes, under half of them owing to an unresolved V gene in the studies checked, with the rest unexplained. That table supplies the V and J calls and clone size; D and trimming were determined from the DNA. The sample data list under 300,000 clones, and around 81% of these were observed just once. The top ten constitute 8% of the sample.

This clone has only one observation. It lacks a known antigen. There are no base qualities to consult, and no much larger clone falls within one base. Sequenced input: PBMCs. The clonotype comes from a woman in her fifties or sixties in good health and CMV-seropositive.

The sequenced DNA: TGTGCCAGTAGATCGGGGACATTCTATGAAAAACTGTTTTTT. Translated, this gives CASRSGTFYEKLFF. In this chain, TRBV19 is recombined with TRBJ1-4, with a weak D call of TRBD1 (6 bases match). From cysteine to phenylalanine, the CDR3 is 14 amino acids long. Here the CDR3 DNA is all that survives: 42 bases in frame from base 1. CDR1 LNHDA and CDR2 SQIVND were looked up in the germline V gene (reference sequence). V was cut back by 6 bases and J by 6 bases, leaving a gap of 14 bases between them.